This TCR beta chain is drawn from a study of Graves' ophthalmopathy and Graves' hyperthyroidism. Amplification targeted the TCR beta CDR3 regions, with RNA transcripts as the source material. RT-PCR was first run with HTBI primers, then multiplex PCR in a second round. TCRdb reprocessed the multiplex PCR reads via MiXCR and lists one record per CDR3 protein. Of some 250,000 distinct CDR3 sequences listed, around 50% were seen once; the top ten hold roughly half. This CDR3 region has 14 residues. Looked up from germline, CDR1 is LNHDA and CDR2 is SQIVND (reference sequence). V was cut by 3 bases and J by 2 bases, with 8 bases left in between.

Sequencing was performed on peripheral blood. The gene calls are TRBV19 and TRBJ1-5; D is possibly TRBD1 (6 bases). This receptor was identified in an adult man with Graves' ophthalmopathy. The CDR3 region is CASSMGAGNQPQHF. The CDR3 DNA reads as TGTGCCAGTAGTATGGGGGCGGGCAATCAGCCCCAGCATTTT.